The present entry profiles one T cell receptor (beta chain) with its context. This sample was included in a study of T cells after yellow fever vaccination. TCRdb reanalysed the 5' RACE reads using MiXCR and keeps one entry per CDR3 protein. Of roughly 250,000 distinct CDR3 sequences in the sample, over 10% were seen once. The V gene end was trimmed by 5 bases and the J gene end by 6 bases; junction bases not matched to a gene: 3. Germline V CDR1 and CDR2: SGHTA, FQGTGA. This CDR3 has 16 amino acids. The chain carries TRBV7-3 and TRBJ2-2; the match to TRBD2 covers 16 bases. The specimen comprised CD4+ T cells sorted from PBMCs, sampled 45 days after the yellow fever booster vaccination. The sequence came from a man younger than 40 who received the YFV17D yellow fever vaccine. CDR3 amino acids: CASSVGLAGGAGELFF. DNA of the CDR3: TGTGCCAGCAGCGTGGGACTAGCGGGAGGGGCCGGGGAGCTGTTTTTT.